The clone carrying this T cell receptor (beta chain) was counted many times. The data were obtained in a study of regulatory T cells in long-lasting Graves disease. Sample time point: persistent/refractory GD, antithyroid drugs over 5 years with positive TRAb. The TCR library used RNA extracted from PBMCs. CDR3 regions were amplified by Arm-PCR using iRepertoire HTBI primers to build TCR beta libraries. TCRdb reanalysed the multiplex PCR reads using MiXCR and keeps one entry per CDR3 protein. In the table there are about 430,000 distinct CDR3 sequences, around 23% of which are singletons. Germline lookup yields CDR1 MNHNS and CDR2 SASEGT. This CDR3 is built from 14 residues. Trimming removed 7 bases at V and 4 bases at J, with 17 bases between.

The chain couples TRBV6-1 to TRBJ2-7, with unresolved D. The input for sequencing was peripheral blood mononuclear cells (PBMCs), taken when the disease was refractory, from a patient treated with antithyroid drugs. The receptor was derived from a female donor with Graves disease. The CDR3 spells CASNPSLSPYEQYF. CDR3 DNA: TGTGCCAGCAACCCGTCCCTGAGCCCTTACGAGCAGTACTTC.